The 5 T cell receptor beta chains below all came from one sample that was sequenced in a study of OX40 agonist ivuxolimab in advanced cancers. The data were produced by immunoSEQ multiplex PCR, yet TCRdb's version contains in-frame clones alone and is incomplete. The sample comprises some 64,000 clones, nearly 95% of which are singletons, and roughly 25% rests with the top ten. Source: CD4+ or CD8+ T cells sorted from blood, taken in a trial of the OX40 agonist ivuxolimab. All receptors come from an adult with an advanced solid tumor such as melanoma, head and neck, liver or kidney cancer.

The chain combines TRBV2 with TRBJ2-7; D might be TRBD1 (5 bases). The V gene's germline CDR1 is SNHLY and CDR2 FYNNEI. V lost 7 bases, J lost 2 bases, and 9 bases lay in between. This CDR3 has 12 residues. The CDR3 DNA reads TGTGCCAGCACTAAAGGGGCCTACGAGCAGTACTTC. As protein: CASTKGAYEQYF.

V gene TRBV19 combines with J gene TRBJ1-5, with a tentative D call TRBD1 (5 bases). The CDR3 runs 14 residues. V dropped 6 bases and J dropped 0 bases, with 9 bases sitting between them. Germline V gene lookup returns CDR1 LNHDA and CDR2 SQIVND (reference sequence). CDR3 residues: CASRGTSSNQPQHF. In DNA, the CDR3 is TGTGCCAGTAGGGGGACGAGTAGCAATCAGCCCCAGCATTTT. The full variable domain, in which reference TRBV19 and TRBJ1-5 provide the parts outside the CDR3, is DGGITQSPKYLFRKEGQNVTLSCEQNLNHDAMYWYRQDPGQGLRLIYYSQIVNDFQKGDIAEGYSVSREKKESFPLTVTSAQKNPTAFYLCASRGTSSNQPQHFGDGTRLSIL.

The chain uses TRBV6-6 and TRBJ2-1; TRBD2 aligns across 7 bases. Germline CDR1 and CDR2: MNHNY and SVGAGI (reference sequence). The CDR3 is made up of 16 amino acids. J gave up 0 bases and V 7 bases, and 9 bases lay outside the gene matches. The CDR3 nucleotides read TGTGCCAGCACGATAACGGGGGGTAACTCCTACAATGAGCAGTTCTTC. Its translation: CASTITGGNSYNEQFF.

This chain uses TRBV5-6 with TRBJ2-2, with D perhaps matching TRBD2 (6 bases). The CDR3 is 13 amino acids. Germline V lookup: CDR1 SGHDT, CDR2 YYEEEE. The V end was cut by 4 bases, the J end by 6 bases, with 10 bases between. CDR3 bases: TGTGCCAGCAGCGGGGACTTTCCCGGGGAGCTGTTTTTT. It translates to CASSGDFPGELFF.

J is TRBJ2-7 and V is TRBV2; D ambiguous. Germline V lookup: CDR1 SNHLY, CDR2 FYNNEI. V dropped 2 bases and J dropped 0 bases, with 11 bases sitting between them. The length of the CDR3 is 15 residues. In DNA form, the CDR3 reads TGTGCCAGCAGTGAACTTAGTGCAGGCTCCTACGAGCAGTACTTC. This encodes CASSELSAGSYEQYF.